The clone carrying this TCR beta chain has just a few counts. This sample was taken from a study of T-cell memory formation after mild COVID-19. Each CDR3 protein is one row after TCRdb ran MiXCR on the 5' RACE reads. The repertoire consists of 400,000 or so distinct CDR3 sequences, with roughly 20% occurring once and the leading ten covering 7.5% to 10%. Sequenced sample: PBMCs or a T cell subset sorted from them (not recorded which). The sequence was obtained from an adult woman who had mild COVID-19 (a few samples of this study predate the infection). Cell type and time point are not known.

Written as DNA, the CDR3 is TGCGCCAGCAGCGCAAGATCACTCGTGGGCCAGCCCCAGCATTTT. Protein: CASSARSLVGQPQHF. The rearrangement joins TRBV4-1 to TRBJ1-5, with no clear D. From germline, CDR1 is MGHRA and CDR2 YSYEKL. V gave up 5 bases and J gave up 7 bases, with 18 bases separating them. CDR3 length equals 15 residues.